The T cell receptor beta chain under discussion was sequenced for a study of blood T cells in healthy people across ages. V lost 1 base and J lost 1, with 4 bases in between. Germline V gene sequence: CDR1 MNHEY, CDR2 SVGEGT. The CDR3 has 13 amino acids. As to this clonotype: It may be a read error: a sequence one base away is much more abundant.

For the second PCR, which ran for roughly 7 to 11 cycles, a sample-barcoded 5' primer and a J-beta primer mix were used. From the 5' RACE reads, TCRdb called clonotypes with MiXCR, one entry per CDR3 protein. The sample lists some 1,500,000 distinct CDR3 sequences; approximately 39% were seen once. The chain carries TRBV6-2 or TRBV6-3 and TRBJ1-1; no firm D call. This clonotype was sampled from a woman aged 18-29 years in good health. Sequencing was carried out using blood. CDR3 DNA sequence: TGTGCCAGCAGTTACTTGGAGAACACTGAAGCTTTCTTT. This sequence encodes CASSYLENTEAFF.